This entry describes one T cell receptor (beta chain). A read error may account for a junction end that differs from germline. These data belong to a study of T cells in Graves' hyperthyroidism and ophthalmopathy. The CDR3 spans 13 residues. From germline, CDR1 is ENHRY and CDR2 SYGVKD. What was amplified from RNA transcripts were TCR beta CDR3 regions. HTBI primers were employed in a first-round RT-PCR of the TCR CDR3. Using its own MiXCR run on the multiplex PCR reads, TCRdb lists one record per CDR3 protein. The data hold hundreds of thousands of distinct CDR3 sequences, with roughly 32% observed a single time. Any patient presenting with uncontrolled infection, other autoimmune disease, pregnancy or lactation was left out.

Sequenced material: blood. The TCR sequence derives from a woman between 40 and 50 years old with Graves' hyperthyroidism. This chain uses TRBV10-3 with TRBJ1-1; a weak D match, TRBD1 (5 bases). The CDR3 loop reads CATAGRKNTEASF. For the CDR3, the DNA is TGTGCCACTGCGGGACGGAAGAACACTGAAGCTTCCTTC.